This T cell receptor (beta chain) was retrieved from a study of blood T cell repertoires in COVID-19. Study at large: Sample material is recorded as cDNA or gDNA derived from T cells, B-cell-depleted T cells, or PBMCs.

Participants were aged roughly 18 to 89 years, lived in under 30 US areas, and enrolled virtually. Among Cohort 3 donors, those recovered had two negative PCRs, clearance, or symptom resolution. Per the original data handling: Estimation of nucleated cell counts was performed using reference gene primer amplification. The data were produced by immunoSEQ multiplex PCR, yet TCRdb's version contains in-frame clones alone and is incomplete. Clone size and V and J calls were adopted from that table, with D and trimming inferred from the DNA. The table shows a few hundred thousand clones, with roughly 89% occurring only once. This clone was recorded once. The TCR comes from a man aged 35 to 55 who had recovered from COVID-19. Sequenced sample: PBMCs or T cells enriched from blood (not recorded which).

CDR3 sequence reads: CASSPISQRTLYEQYF. CDR3 DNA sequence: TGTGCCAGCAGCCCCATTAGTCAGCGGACCTTATACGAGCAGTACTTC. V gene TRBV11-2 combines with J gene TRBJ2-7, with a tentative D call TRBD2 (5 bases). Germline CDR1 is SGHAT and CDR2 is FQNNGV. The length of the CDR3 is 16 residues. Trimming left V 5 bases short and J 4 bases short, with 21 bases between. Based on the CDR3 plus reference TRBV11-2 and TRBJ2-7, the full variable domain is EAGVAQSPRYKIIEKRQSVAFWCNPISGHATLYWYQQILGQGPKLLIQFQNNGVVDDSQLPKDRFSAERLKGVDSTLKIQPAKLEDSAVYLCASSPISQRTLYEQYFGPGTRLTVT.